Presented here are 28 T cell receptor beta chains from one specimen sequenced in a study of Ad26.COV2.S vaccination and SARS-CoV-2 variants. Profiled with immunoSEQ multiplex PCR; TCRdb holds only in-frame clones, not every one. The sample records more than 300,000 clones, around four fifths being singletons. The treatment: around 19 received Ad26.COV2.S at low or high dose, single or two shots; roughly five received placebo; per-sample allocation not given. Each sample was drawn 63 days after the first injection (of vaccine or placebo). The specimen comprised peripheral blood, sampled in a trial of Ad26.COV2.S vaccine versus placebo. The origin of the receptors is a person between 18 and 65 years old who received the Ad26.COV2.S COVID-19 vaccine or a placebo.

The CDR3: CASSQGTQGPYEQYF. CDR3 in DNA: TGCGCCAGCAGCCAAGGAACGCAGGGTCCTTACGAGCAGTACTTC. J is TRBJ2-7 and V is TRBV4-1; TRBD1 might be the D (5 bases). The CDR3 runs to 15 residues. Trimming removed 1 base from V and 4 bases from J, with 14 bases in between. Looked up from germline, CDR1 is MGHRA and CDR2 is YSYEKL.

The CDR3 DNA sequence: TGTGCCAGCAGTGGCACTAGCTTAGAGACCCAGTACTTC. Its translation is CASSGTSLETQYF. This chain links TRBV2 with TRBJ2-5; D is perhaps TRBD2 (6 bases). The CDR3 runs 13 residues. The germline CDR1 and CDR2 sequences are SNHLY and FYNNEI. V was cut by 4 bases and J by 4 bases, with 10 bases left in between. Full variable domain (missing parts from reference TRBV2 and TRBJ2-5): EPEVTQTPSHQVTQMGQEVILRCVPISNHLYFYWYRQILGQKVEFLVSFYNNEISEKSEIFDDQFSVERPDGSNFTLKIRSTKLEDSAMYFCASSGTSLETQYFGPGTRLLVL.

V gene TRBV6-5 combines with J gene TRBJ2-5; D remains ambiguous. CDR1 is MNHEY and CDR2 is SVGAGI in the germline V gene. This CDR3 contains 13 residues. The V gene lost 0 bases and the J gene lost 4 bases, with 6 bases spanning the gap. This CDR3 is CASSYSFRETQYF. CDR3 nucleotides: TGTGCCAGCAGTTACTCATTTCGAGAGACCCAGTACTTC.

The chain carries TRBV7-6 and TRBJ1-4; a possible D gene is TRBD1 (5 bases). V was clipped by 2 bases and J by 8 bases, with 15 bases between them. The CDR3 contains 15 residues. Germline CDR1 reads SGHVS; CDR2 reads FNYEAQ. The CDR3 sequence is CASSLRGQGREKLFF. The CDR3 nucleotides are TGTGCCAGCAGCTTAAGAGGGCAGGGACGAGAAAAACTGTTTTTT.

This chain uses TRBV5-1 with TRBJ2-7; 7 bases are a match to TRBD1. Germline lookup yields CDR1 SGHRS and CDR2 YFSETQ. The CDR3 covers 14 residues. Germline trimming cut 5 bases from V and 3 bases from J; bases unmatched to any gene: 8. CDR3 protein: CASSQGGSHYEQYF. The CDR3 bases are TGCGCCAGCAGTCAAGGGGGCTCCCACTACGAGCAGTACTTC.

This clone occurred once. The chain has TRBV5-5 and TRBJ1-1; no reliable D call. V lost 0 bases and J 1 base, leaving 13 bases between the germline ends. Germline-derived CDR1 and CDR2 are SGHKS and YYEKEE (reference sequence). The CDR3 length is 16 residues. The CDR3 sequence is CASSLALGRGNTEAFF. DNA of the CDR3: TGTGCCAGCAGCTTGGCTCTGGGGAGAGGGAACACTGAAGCTTTCTTT.

This clone was picked up one time. This chain uses TRBV2 with TRBJ1-5; tentative D call: TRBD1 (6 bases). CDR1 is SNHLY and CDR2 is FYNNEI in the germline V gene. There are 15 residues in the CDR3. V lost 7 bases, J lost 0 bases, and 13 bases lay in between. This chain's CDR3 is CASTLDRYSNQPQHF. CDR3 in DNA: TGTGCCAGCACCTTGGACAGATATAGCAATCAGCCCCAGCATTTT.

V usage is TRBV2 and J usage is TRBJ2-1; 13 bases line up with TRBD2. The CDR3 consists of 18 residues. Trimming cost V 4 bases and J 7 bases; bases outside gene matches: 13. Germline V gene data show CDR1 as SNHLY and CDR2 as FYNNEI. DNA of the CDR3: TGTGCCAGCAGTGGGGGCCGGACTAGCGGGGGTAAGGGTAATGAGCAGTTCTTC. Protein product: CASSGGRTSGGKGNEQFF. Drawing the rest from reference TRBV2 and TRBJ2-1, the complete variable domain is EPEVTQTPSHQVTQMGQEVILRCVPISNHLYFYWYRQILGQKVEFLVSFYNNEISEKSEIFDDQFSVERPDGSNFTLKIRSTKLEDSAMYFCASSGGRTSGGKGNEQFFGPGTRLTVL.

V is TRBV5-1 and J is TRBJ1-1; unclear D gene. This CDR3 is 16 amino acids long. The ends were cut back, 3 bases at V and 0 bases at J, with 15 bases in the middle. Germline V CDR1 and CDR2: SGHRS, YFSETQ. CDR3 amino acids: CASSSRPANMNTEAFF. CDR3 nucleotides: TGCGCCAGCAGCTCAAGGCCGGCCAACATGAACACTGAAGCTTTCTTT.

The V gene is TRBV9, the J gene TRBJ1-4, with no clear D. The CDR3 length is 9 residues. Trimming took 9 bases from V and 6 from J, leaving 3 bases between them. Germline values: CDR1 SGDLS, CDR2 YYNGEE. This chain's CDR3 is CAKDEKLFF. In nucleotides, the CDR3 is TGTGCCAAGGATGAAAAACTGTTTTTT. The complete variable domain, with remaining parts taken from reference TRBV9 and TRBJ1-4, reads DSGVTQTPKHLITATGQRVTLRCSPRSGDLSVYWYQQSLDQGLQFLIQYYNGEERAKGNILERFSAQQFPDLHSELNLSSLELGDSALYFCAKDEKLFFGSGTQLSVL.

This clone has only one observation. The J gene is TRBJ2-7, the V gene TRBV5-1; D is possibly TRBD2 (5 bases). Trimming took off 3 bases at V and 0 bases at J, with 10 bases between the two ends. The CDR3 is 14 residues long. CDR1 is SGHRS and CDR2 is YFSETQ in the germline V gene. CDR3 amino acids: CASSWGDSSYEQYF. As DNA, the CDR3 is TGCGCCAGCAGCTGGGGAGATAGCTCCTACGAGCAGTACTTC.

The chain recombines TRBV5-1 with TRBJ1-2, with D maybe TRBD1 (6 bases). Germline CDR1 and CDR2: SGHRS and YFSETQ. V dropped 4 bases and J dropped 5 bases, with 9 bases sitting between them. The CDR3 runs 12 residues. CDR3: CASSPRGYGYTF. The CDR3 DNA reads TGCGCCAGCAGCCCCAGGGGATATGGCTACACCTTC.

J is TRBJ1-5 and V is TRBV5-6; tentatively, D is TRBD1 (5 bases). Trimming took 4 bases from V and 2 from J, leaving 16 bases between them. The CDR3 has 16 residues. CDR1 is SGHDT and CDR2 is YYEEEE in the germline V gene. The CDR3 DNA reads as TGTGCCAGCAGCCCGCGGGGGGGAGTGGGCAATCAGCCCCAGCATTTT. Protein product: CASSPRGGVGNQPQHF.

The rearrangement links TRBV5-1 to TRBJ1-1, with TRBD1 matching 9 bases. The V and J ends lost 2 bases and 1 base, in that order; junction bases with no gene match: 3. This CDR3 is 15 amino acids long. The V gene's germline CDR1 is SGHRS and CDR2 YFSETQ. The CDR3 sequence is CASSFTGGANTEAFF. CDR3 coding DNA: TGCGCCAGCAGCTTCACAGGGGGCGCGAACACTGAAGCTTTCTTT.

This chain connects TRBV20-1 to TRBJ1-5, with no clear D. CDR1 is DFQATT and CDR2 is SNEGSKA in the germline V gene (reference sequence). Trimming cost V 6 bases and J 2 bases, with 14 bases left between them. The CDR3 consists of 14 residues. CDR3 protein: CSASPPGGNQPQHF. CDR3 DNA: TGCAGTGCCAGTCCCCCCGGGGGCAATCAGCCCCAGCATTTT.

This clone was seen only once. This chain links TRBV5-1 with TRBJ1-6, with 8 bases that match TRBD1. The V gene's germline CDR1 is SGHRS and CDR2 YFSETQ. Trimming took 0 bases from V and 10 from J; bases not matched to a gene: 3. The CDR3 has 14 residues. For the CDR3, the DNA is TGCGCCAGCAGCTTGGAGACAGGGGAATCACCCCTCCACTTT. It translates to CASSLETGESPLHF.

This clone is a singleton in its sample. This sequence joins TRBV5-4 and TRBJ2-6; TRBD1 might be the D (5 bases). Germline loops: CDR1 SGHNT, CDR2 YYREEE (reference sequence). CDR3 length equals 14 residues. V was clipped by 5 bases and J by 2 bases, with 8 bases between them. The CDR3 loop is CASRPGTGANVLTF. In nucleotides, the CDR3 is TGTGCCAGCAGACCAGGGACTGGGGCCAACGTCCTGACTTTC.

The rearrangement uses TRBV28 and TRBJ1-2; D gene unclear. The CDR3 sequence is 14 residues long. Germline values: CDR1 MDHEN, CDR2 SYDVKM. Deletions cut 1 base from V and 8 bases from J, with 14 bases between. As DNA, the CDR3 is TGTGCCAGCAGTTTATTTGGTCTAGGCCGCGGCTACACCTTC. Translation gives CASSLFGLGRGYTF.

The chain has TRBV6-1 and TRBJ2-7, with 11 bases aligning to TRBD1. The ends lost 4 bases at V and 5 bases at J; junction bases unmatched: 10. This CDR3 is 16 amino acids long. Germline V gene data show CDR1 as MNHNS and CDR2 as SASEGT. This CDR3 is CASSGTGGLLGDEQYF. The CDR3 DNA follows: TGTGCCAGCAGTGGGACAGGGGGCCTCCTAGGGGACGAGCAGTACTTC.

V is TRBV5-1 and J is TRBJ1-2; D might be TRBD1 (6 bases). The germline V and J ends were trimmed by 2 bases and 6 bases, with 11 bases remaining between them. The CDR3 has 13 residues. The germline CDR1 and CDR2 sequences are SGHRS and YFSETQ. In DNA, the CDR3 is TGCGCCAGCAGCTTAGACAGGCCCCATGGCTACACCTTC. As protein: CASSLDRPHGYTF.

This clone turned up a few times. The chain uses TRBV4-2 and TRBJ2-7; no definite D call. From germline, CDR1 is LGHNA and CDR2 YNFKEQ. The CDR3 length is 15 residues. Trimming removed 1 base from V and 0 bases from J, with 10 bases in between. The CDR3 nucleotides read TGTGCCAGCAGCCAAGGTAGATCTAGCTCCTACGAGCAGTACTTC. Translated: CASSQGRSSSYEQYF.

V and J are TRBV7-2 and TRBJ2-7; 7 nucleotides line up with TRBD1. Germline CDR1 reads SGHTA; CDR2 reads FQGNSA. There are 13 residues in the CDR3. V shed 3 bases and J 3 bases; nucleotides not matched to a gene: 2. The CDR3 region is CASSFTGDYEQYF. CDR3 bases: TGTGCCAGCAGCTTCACAGGGGACTACGAGCAGTACTTC.

The chain uses TRBV11-3 and TRBJ2-1, with TRBD2 matching 10 bases. Germline CDR1 reads SGHNT; CDR2 reads YENEEA. With V trimmed by 0 bases and J by 3 bases, 23 bases remained unmatched. The CDR3 spans 23 residues. The CDR3 here is CASSLDGQRGGPGRGSSYNEQFF. The DNA for the CDR3 is TGTGCCAGCAGCTTAGATGGCCAGCGGGGGGGCCCTGGTCGAGGGTCGAGCTACAATGAGCAGTTCTTC.

This chain uses TRBV6-5 with TRBJ1-2, with 10 bases that match TRBD1. Trimming cost V 4 bases and J 4 bases; bases outside gene matches: 6. The CDR3 extends over 15 amino acids. The germline gives CDR1 MNHEY, CDR2 SVGAGI. The CDR3 is CASSSRTGGLYGYTF. CDR3 nucleotides: TGTGCCAGCAGTTCCCGGACAGGGGGTCTCTATGGCTACACCTTC.

The rearrangement joins TRBV6-5 to TRBJ2-3; the D gene is possibly TRBD2 (6 bases). V was pared by 6 bases and J by 2 bases, with 12 bases between. From germline, CDR1 is MNHEY and CDR2 SVGAGI. The CDR3 is 14 amino acids. The CDR3 bases are TGTGCCAGCAGCCACGGGGACTCCACAGATACGCAGTATTTT. Protein sequence: CASSHGDSTDTQYF.

The chain recombines TRBV5-4 with TRBJ2-7; 8 positions agree with TRBD1. Trimming took 0 bases from V and 6 from J; bases not matched to a gene: 5. Germline CDR1 is SGHNT and CDR2 is YYREEE (reference sequence). The CDR3 covers 14 residues. The CDR3 DNA sequence: TGTGCCAGCAGCTTGGTACAGGGGGTGACCGAGCAGTACTTC. Translated: CASSLVQGVTEQYF.

This clone was seen a handful of times. This chain links TRBV7-9 with TRBJ1-3; 8 bases line up with TRBD1. Germline CDR1 and CDR2: SEHNR and FQNEAQ (reference sequence). Germline trimming cut 4 bases from V and 7 bases from J; bases unmatched to any gene: 6. The CDR3 contains 14 residues. CDR3: CASSSQGAGNTIYF. Written as DNA, the CDR3 is TGTGCCAGCAGCTCCCAGGGGGCCGGGAACACCATATATTTT.

This chain uses TRBV18 with TRBJ2-3; D is uncertain. CDR3 length equals 14 residues. V lost 0 bases and J lost 6, with 10 bases in between. Germline V gene lookup returns CDR1 KGHSH and CDR2 LQKENI. The CDR3 coding sequence is TGTGCCAGCTCACCACCGATCAACGCTGATACGCAGTATTTT. It encodes CASSPPINADTQYF.